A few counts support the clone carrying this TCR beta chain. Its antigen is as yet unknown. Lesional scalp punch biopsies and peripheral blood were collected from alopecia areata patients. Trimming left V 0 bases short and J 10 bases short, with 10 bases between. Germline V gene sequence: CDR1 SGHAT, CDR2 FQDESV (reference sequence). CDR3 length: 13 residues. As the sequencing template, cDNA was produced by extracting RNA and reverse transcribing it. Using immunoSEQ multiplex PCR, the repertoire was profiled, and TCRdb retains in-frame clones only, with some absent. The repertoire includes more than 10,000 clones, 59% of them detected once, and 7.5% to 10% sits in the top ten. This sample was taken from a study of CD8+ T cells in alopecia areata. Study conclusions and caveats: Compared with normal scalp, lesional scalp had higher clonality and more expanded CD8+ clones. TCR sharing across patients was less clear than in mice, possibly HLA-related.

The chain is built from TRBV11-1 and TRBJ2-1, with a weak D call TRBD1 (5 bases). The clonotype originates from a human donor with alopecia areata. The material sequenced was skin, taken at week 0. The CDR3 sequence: CASSLARRGEQFF. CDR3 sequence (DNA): TGTGCCAGCAGCTTAGCCCGTAGGGGCGAGCAGTTCTTC. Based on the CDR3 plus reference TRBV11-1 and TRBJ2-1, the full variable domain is EAEVAQSPRYKITEKSQAVAFWCDPISGHATLYWYRQILGQGPELLVQFQDESVVDDSQLPKDRFSAERLKGVDSTLKIQPAELGDSAMYLCASSLARRGEQFFGPGTRLTVL.